One and the same sample provided the 29 T cell receptor beta chains below, sequenced in a study of blood T cells in healthy people across ages. The authors ran a second PCR of roughly 6 to 12 cycles using a sample-barcoded 5' primer and a J-beta primer mix. TCRdb independently ran MiXCR on the 5' RACE reads; one entry per CDR3 protein. The sample has some 710,000 distinct CDR3 sequences; approximately 22% are singletons. Sequencing was done on a sample of blood. The source is a man in his 70s in good health.

The rearrangement links TRBV7-9 to TRBJ1-2; a possible D gene is TRBD1 (5 bases). Germline V gene lookup returns CDR1 SEHNR and CDR2 FQNEAQ (reference sequence). V lost 1 base and J 8 bases, leaving 11 bases between the germline ends. The CDR3 sequence is 13 residues long. The CDR3 here is CASSLGGGAGYTF. The CDR3 bases are TGTGCCAGCAGCTTAGGAGGCGGGGCCGGCTACACCTTC.

This clonotype was found a few times. The V gene is TRBV20-1, the J gene TRBJ2-1, with TRBD2 identical over 9 bases. The CDR3 runs to 14 residues. The germline gives CDR1 DFQATT, CDR2 SNEGSKA (reference sequence). With 2 bases clipped from V and 6 bases from J, the junction kept 5 bases outside the gene matches. The CDR3 loop reads CSARSTSGLNEQFF. CDR3 coding DNA: TGCAGTGCTAGATCAACTAGCGGGCTCAATGAGCAGTTCTTC.

CDR3 in amino acids: CATSRDSIMAGGNQPQHF. In DNA, the CDR3 is TGTGCCACCAGCAGAGACAGCATCATGGCAGGGGGCAATCAGCCCCAGCATTTT. The rearrangement uses TRBV15 and TRBJ1-5; maybe TRBD1 (6 bases). V was cut by 0 bases and J by 2 bases, with 17 bases left in between. The CDR3 loop spans 18 amino acids. Germline values: CDR1 LNHNV, CDR2 YYDKDF (reference sequence).

This clonotype showed up just a few times. V usage is TRBV7-2 and J usage is TRBJ2-1; D is unresolved. The CDR3 contains 12 residues. Germline V gene sequence: CDR1 SGHTA, CDR2 FQGNSA. V lost 5 bases to trimming and J lost 5 bases, with 7 bases between them. The CDR3, as DNA: TGTGCCAGCAGCCCGCAAGACAATGAGCAGTTCTTC. Its protein product is CASSPQDNEQFF.

There are many counts of this clonotype. The chain carries TRBV29-1 and TRBJ2-3; D unclear. This CDR3 has 14 residues. Germline-derived CDR1 and CDR2 are SQVTM and ANQGSEA. The V gene lost 3 bases and the J gene lost 0 bases, with 10 bases spanning the gap. The CDR3 reads CSVDPQISTDTQYF. The CDR3 DNA reads TGCAGCGTTGACCCACAGATAAGCACAGATACGCAGTATTTT.

This clonotype was observed a handful of times. The rearrangement links TRBV14 to TRBJ2-1, with D perhaps TRBD2 (6 bases). Germline CDR1 SGHDN, CDR2 FVKESK. The CDR3 is made up of 15 amino acids. Trimming pared 5 bases from V and 0 bases from J, leaving 11 bases between. CDR3 protein: CASSATSSSYNEQFF. The CDR3 DNA is TGTGCCAGCAGCGCGACTAGTAGCTCCTACAATGAGCAGTTCTTC. The variable domain in full, completed from reference TRBV14 and TRBJ2-1, reads EAGVTQFPSHSVIEKGQTVTLRCDPISGHDNLYWYRRVMGKEIKFLLHFVKESKQDESGMPNNRFLAERTGGTYSTLKVQPAELEDSGVYFCASSATSSSYNEQFFGPGTRLTVL.

This clonotype turned up a few times. The chain links TRBV28 to TRBJ2-7; D gene unclear. Germline CDR1 MDHEN, CDR2 SYDVKM. There are 15 residues in the CDR3. V was shortened by 1 base and J by 0 bases, with 10 bases between the two germline ends. DNA of the CDR3: TGTGCCAGCAGTTTATCCGCCAGGAGCTCCTACGAGCAGTACTTC. It is translated as CASSLSARSSYEQYF. The complete variable domain, with remaining parts taken from reference TRBV28 and TRBJ2-7, reads DVKVTQSSRYLVKRTGEKVFLECVQDMDHENMFWYRQDPGLGLRLIYFSYDVKMKEKGDIPEGYSVSREKKERFSLILESASTNQTSMYLCASSLSARSSYEQYFGPGTRLTVT.

The rearrangement links TRBV30 to TRBJ2-5; D not resolved. The DNA end favors TRBJ2-1, so the J call may be wrong. Germline V gene lookup returns CDR1 GTSNPN and CDR2 SVGIG (reference sequence). The CDR3 totals 13 residues. The CDR3 DNA sequence: TGTGCCTGGAGTTTACCAGGCGGCAATGAGCAGTTCTTC. Translated: CAWSLPGGNEQFF.

This clonotype was recorded a few times. The chain employs TRBV5-6 and TRBJ2-5; either TRBD1 or TRBD2 may fit D (6 bases each). V gave up 5 bases and J gave up 6 bases, with 20 bases separating them. Germline V gene lookup returns CDR1 SGHDT and CDR2 YYEEEE. The CDR3 has 15 residues. DNA for the CDR3: TGTGCCAGCAGTCTTGGGCCAAGGGGGGAGAAGACCCAGTACTTC. Translation gives CASSLGPRGEKTQYF.

The table lists this clonotype with a few counts. The chain has TRBV5-1 and TRBJ1-1; possible D gene TRBD1, 5 bases. Trimming took off 7 bases at V and 5 bases at J, with 18 bases between the two ends. The germline V gene encodes CDR1 SGHRS and CDR2 YFSETQ. This CDR3 contains 14 residues. This CDR3 reads CASGPGGGITEAFF. For the CDR3, the DNA is TGCGCCAGCGGCCCTGGGGGGGGAATAACTGAAGCTTTCTTT.

This clonotype showed up just a few times. The chain is built from TRBV5-1 and TRBJ1-4; D uncertain. The CDR3 is 15 amino acids. The germline V gene has CDR1 SGHRS and CDR2 YFSETQ. V lost 4 bases and J 0 bases, leaving 10 bases between the germline ends. CDR3 sequence: CASSASTATNEKLFF. The CDR3, as DNA: TGCGCCAGCAGCGCCTCAACCGCAACTAATGAAAAACTGTTTTTT.

V is TRBV20-1 and J is TRBJ2-3, with TRBD2 as a possible D gene (6 bases). The germline V gene has CDR1 DFQATT and CDR2 SNEGSKA (reference sequence). V lost 1 base and J 5 bases, leaving 13 bases between the germline ends. This CDR3 spans 14 amino acids. CDR3 sequence: CSARVRRVGDTQYF. The CDR3 nucleotides are TGCAGTGCTAGAGTAAGGAGGGTAGGAGATACGCAGTATTTT.

This clonotype was observed many times. The chain employs TRBV29-1 and TRBJ2-1, with D possibly matching TRBD1 (6 bases). With 3 bases removed from V and 4 bases from J, the gap between germline ends came to 13 bases. The CDR3 is 14 residues long. Germline V lookup: CDR1 SQVTM, CDR2 ANQGSEA. CDR3 in DNA: TGCAGCGTTGAGTTCGGGACACAGTACAATGAGCAGTTCTTC. Its protein product is CSVEFGTQYNEQFF.

The rearrangement links TRBV3-1 to TRBJ2-5; 7 bases are a match to TRBD2. The end of the DNA aligns better with TRBJ2-1, so the J call may be wrong. The length of the CDR3 is 13 residues. CDR1 and CDR2 (germline): LGHDT, YNNKEL (reference sequence). In DNA, the CDR3 is TGTGCCAGCAGCCATGGGAGGGCCAGTGAGCAGTTCTTC. This sequence encodes CASSHGRASEQFF.

V is TRBV4-1 and J is TRBJ1-1; 8 positions agree with TRBD1. The V gene end was trimmed by 1 base and the J gene end by 0 bases; junction bases not matched to a gene: 4. Germline CDR1 and CDR2: MGHRA and YSYEKL. This CDR3 comprises 16 residues. The CDR3 loop reads CASSQGTGPMNTEAFF. The CDR3 nucleotides are TGCGCCAGCAGCCAAGGGACAGGGCCGATGAACACTGAAGCTTTCTTT.

V gene TRBV6-5 combines with J gene TRBJ2-3, with TRBD1 identical over 7 bases. V dropped 5 bases and J dropped 2; count of bases not matched to a gene: 7. The CDR3 extends over 15 amino acids. Germline CDR1 is MNHEY and CDR2 is SVGAGI. Written as DNA, the CDR3 is TGTGCCAGCAGTCCTTGGACAGGTATCACAGATACGCAGTATTTT. Translated: CASSPWTGITDTQYF.

J is TRBJ2-1 and V is TRBV25-1, with 12 bases fitting TRBD2. The V segment lost 6 bases and the J segment 0 bases; nucleotides outside the gene matches: 9. The CDR3 is 18 amino acids. CDR1 is MGHDK, CDR2 SYGVNS, per germline. CDR3 sequence: CASSDPATSGSSYNEQFF. The CDR3 coding sequence is TGTGCCAGCAGCGACCCCGCGACTAGCGGGAGCTCCTACAATGAGCAGTTCTTC.

This chain joins TRBV10-3 and TRBJ1-1; no clear D gene. CDR1 and CDR2 from the germline V gene are ENHRY and SYGVKD. The length of the CDR3 is 13 residues. V was trimmed by 4 bases and J by 0 bases, leaving 6 bases between them. The CDR3 protein is CAISVGVNTEAFF. CDR3 in DNA: TGTGCCATCAGTGTAGGCGTGAACACTGAAGCTTTCTTT.

This clonotype showed up just a few times. Here the CDR3 DNA reads TGTGCCAGCAGTTACTCGACAACCAACTATGGCTACACCTTC. Translating it yields CASSYSTTNYGYTF. J is TRBJ1-2 and V is TRBV6-5; D call uncertain. The germline V and J ends were trimmed by 0 bases and 2 bases, with 7 bases remaining between them. The CDR3 runs to 14 residues. Germline CDR1 and CDR2: MNHEY and SVGAGI.

CDR3 loop: CASGTSGNSPLHF. Written as DNA, the CDR3 is TGTGCCAGCGGGACATCCGGAAATTCACCCCTCCACTTT. This chain links TRBV21-1 with TRBJ1-6; whether TRBD1, the table's D call, matches the DNA was not checked. TRBV21-1 is tagged as a pseudogene. This CDR3 has 13 residues.

The chain is built from TRBV6-2 or TRBV6-3 and TRBJ1-4; D is uncertain. This CDR3 region has 12 residues. The germline V gene has CDR1 MNHEY and CDR2 SVGEGT. With 5 bases removed from V and 14 bases from J, the gap between germline ends came to 15 bases. The CDR3 DNA sequence: TGTGCCAGCAGTGCGGACGGGTTGGGGCTGTTTTTT. Translated, it gives CASSADGLGLFF.

Only a few counts were recorded for this clonotype. A junction boundary mismatches the germline segment, possibly from a read error. The V and J genes are TRBV6-6 and TRBJ1-1; the match to TRBD1 covers 9 bases. CDR1 and CDR2 from the germline V gene are MNHNY and SVGAGI (reference sequence). This CDR3 spans 16 amino acids. The CDR3: CVSSTYRTGEYTEAFF. The CDR3 DNA sequence: TGTGTCAGCAGTACCTACAGGACAGGGGAGTACACTGAAGCTTTCTTT.

The chain is built from TRBV20-1 and TRBJ2-5; the match to TRBD2 covers 7 bases. Losses at the gene ends were 5 bases for V and 9 bases for J; bases not matched to a gene: 12. Germline V lookup: CDR1 DFQATT, CDR2 SNEGSKA (reference sequence). CDR3 length: 13 residues. The DNA of the CDR3 is TGCAGTGCTCCTCTAGCGGCCGAAAGGGCCCAGTACTTC. Translated, it gives CSAPLAAERAQYF.

On this clonotype: The junction departs from germline at one end; a sequencing error may be responsible. V is TRBV18 and J is TRBJ2-1; TRBD2 is a possible D gene (5 bases). Per the germline V gene, CDR1 is KGHSH and CDR2 is LQKENI. CDR3 size: 16 residues. The CDR3 DNA reads TGTGCCAGCCCACCGCGACGGGATCTAACTAACAATGAGCAGTTCTTC. Its protein is CASPPRRDLTNNEQFF.

In its sample, this clonotype was seen a few times. This chain links TRBV12-3 or TRBV12-4 with TRBJ2-3, with D uncertain. The CDR3 sequence is 12 residues long. Trimming took 3 bases from V and 7 from J, leaving 8 bases between them. DNA of the CDR3: TGTGCCAGCAGTTTTGGGGTGTATACGCAGTATTTT. Its protein product is CASSFGVYTQYF.

The V and J genes are TRBV10-3 and TRBJ2-4, with D perhaps matching TRBD2 (5 bases). CDR1 is ENHRY, CDR2 SYGVKD, per germline. V was shortened by 0 bases and J by 6 bases, with 12 bases between the two germline ends. There are 15 residues in the CDR3. CDR3 sequence: CAISESGRGGNIQYF. Here the CDR3 DNA reads TGTGCCATCAGTGAGTCGGGCAGAGGAGGAAACATTCAGTACTTC.

There are a few counts of this clonotype. The chain combines TRBV12-3 or TRBV12-4 with TRBJ1-1, with D tentatively TRBD1 (5 bases). The V end was cut by 6 bases, the J end by 3 bases, with 14 bases between. The CDR3 is 14 residues long. The CDR3 loop reads CASRGEGMYTEAFF. CDR3 nucleotide sequence: TGTGCCAGCAGGGGCGAGGGGATGTACACTGAAGCTTTCTTT.

This clonotype has only a few counts. The genes are TRBV6-5 and TRBJ2-1; no clear D. The end of the DNA is better explained by TRBJ2-7, so the J call may be wrong. Germline CDR1 and CDR2: MNHEY and SVGAGI. The CDR3 has 15 amino acids. The DNA for the CDR3 is TGTGCCAGCAGTTATTCGGAGACAATGGCCTACGAGCAGTACTTC. Translating it yields CASSYSETMAYEQYF.

This chain links TRBV2 with TRBJ2-5; tentative D call: TRBD2 (5 bases). V was shortened by 1 base and J by 2 bases, with 14 bases between the two germline ends. The CDR3 contains 16 residues. The germline gives CDR1 SNHLY, CDR2 FYNNEI. This chain's CDR3 is CASSEGKLRDQETQYF. Here the CDR3 DNA reads TGTGCCAGCAGTGAAGGGAAACTGAGGGATCAAGAGACCCAGTACTTC. The full variable domain, its missing parts supplied by reference TRBV2 and TRBJ2-5, is EPEVTQTPSHQVTQMGQEVILRCVPISNHLYFYWYRQILGQKVEFLVSFYNNEISEKSEIFDDQFSVERPDGSNFTLKIRSTKLEDSAMYFCASSEGKLRDQETQYFGPGTRLLVL.